These 27 T cell receptor beta chains originate from one sample sequenced in a study of cytomegalovirus exposure and HLA in healthy donors. Primers: 60 Vbeta forward and 13 Jbeta reverse. Here immunoSEQ multiplex PCR was the method, and the copy in TCRdb shows in-frame clones only, minus some. The sample lists approximately 160,000 clones; 77% were seen once. The sequencing input was PBMCs. Receptor source: a young woman in good health and CMV-seronegative.

This chain links TRBV27 with TRBJ2-7, with D tentatively TRBD2 (5 bases). Germline loops: CDR1 MNHEY, CDR2 SMNVEV (reference sequence). The V and J ends lost 2 bases and 2 bases respectively, with 13 bases between them. This CDR3 is 15 amino acids long. CDR3 nucleotide sequence: TGTGCCAGCAGTTTAGGGATAGGGCGGGCCTACGAGCAGTACTTC. It specifies CASSLGIGRAYEQYF.

In this sample, this clone turned up a few times. The chain carries TRBV7-8 and TRBJ1-2; TRBD1 aligns across 9 bases. This CDR3 is built from 16 residues. V was clipped by 1 base and J by 4 bases; unmatched bases: 7. Germline values: CDR1 SGHVS, CDR2 FQNEAQ. This CDR3 reads CASSLGNRGRSYGYTF. DNA for the CDR3: TGTGCCAGCAGCTTAGGTAACAGGGGGCGCAGCTATGGCTACACCTTC. Full variable domain (outside the CDR3, taken from reference TRBV7-8 and TRBJ1-2): GAGVSQSPRYKVAKRGQDVALRCDPISGHVSLFWYQQALGQGPEFLTYFQNEAQLDKSGLPSDRFFAERPEGSVSTLKIQRTQQEDSAVYLCASSLGNRGRSYGYTFGSGTRLTVV.

V and J are TRBV7-3 and TRBJ1-1; D gene ambiguous. Germline loops: CDR1 SGHTA, CDR2 FQGTGA. V lost 6 bases and J 5 bases, leaving 16 bases between the germline ends. The CDR3 is 14 residues long. CDR3 residues: CASRTRPGVTEAFF. The DNA of the CDR3 is TGTGCCAGCAGAACGCGCCCCGGGGTGACTGAAGCTTTCTTT.

This rearrangement joins TRBV11-3 to TRBJ1-1; 7 nucleotides agree with TRBD1. With V trimmed by 0 bases and J by 5 bases, 9 bases remained unmatched. This CDR3 comprises 16 residues. From germline, CDR1 is SGHNT and CDR2 YENEEA. The CDR3 spells CASSLECVGGLTEAFF. As DNA, the CDR3 is TGTGCCAGCAGCTTAGAGTGCGTAGGGGGCCTAACTGAAGCTTTCTTT.

The chain has TRBV28 and TRBJ1-6; 7 positions agree with TRBD1. V lost 4 bases and J lost 10; bases outside the gene matches: 19. CDR1 and CDR2 (germline): MDHEN, SYDVKM. CDR3 size: 18 residues. CDR3 amino acids: CASSSSTRQGFGRSPLHF. CDR3 nucleotide sequence: TGTGCCAGCAGTTCAAGTACTAGACAGGGATTCGGTCGGTCACCCCTCCACTTT.

V and J are TRBV10-3 and TRBJ1-1; 7 nucleotides line up with TRBD1. Looked up from germline, CDR1 is ENHRY and CDR2 is SYGVKD. The V segment lost 6 bases and the J segment 4 bases; nucleotides outside the gene matches: 8. CDR3 length: 14 amino acids. For the CDR3, the DNA is TGTGCCATCAGCGACACACAGGGGATCACTGAAGCTTTCTTT. It codes for CAISDTQGITEAFF.

This chain joins TRBV28 and TRBJ1-1; a possible D gene is TRBD1 (5 bases). Trimming took off 0 bases at V and 7 bases at J, with 12 bases between the two ends. Germline V CDR1 and CDR2: MDHEN, SYDVKM. The CDR3 is 14 amino acids. CDR3 DNA: TGTGCCAGCAGTTTATGGGACACGCCGGTTGAAGCTTTCTTT. The encoded protein is CASSLWDTPVEAFF.

V usage is TRBV4-3 and J usage is TRBJ2-7; TRBD1 is a possible D gene (6 bases). Germline V gives CDR1 LGHNA, CDR2 YSLEER. The CDR3 covers 14 residues. V lost 0 bases and J 3 bases, leaving 9 bases between the germline ends. The CDR3 sequence: CASSQETGYYEQYF. The CDR3 coding sequence is TGCGCCAGCAGCCAAGAGACAGGATACTACGAGCAGTACTTC.

The J gene is TRBJ2-7, the V gene TRBV9; maybe TRBD2 (6 bases). Trimming removed 2 bases from V and 0 bases from J, with 6 bases in between. The V gene's germline CDR1 is SGDLS and CDR2 YYNGEE. There are 13 residues in the CDR3. This CDR3 is CASSVGGSYEQYF. The DNA for the CDR3 is TGTGCCAGCAGCGTCGGGGGCTCCTACGAGCAGTACTTC.

The table lists this clone with a few counts. The rearrangement links TRBV7-9 to TRBJ1-1; no firm D call. CDR1 and CDR2 (germline): SEHNR, FQNEAQ (reference sequence). V was trimmed by 0 bases and J by 1 base, leaving 15 bases between them. The CDR3 runs to 17 residues. CDR3 amino acids: CASSLALEARRNTEAFF. The CDR3 DNA is TGTGCCAGCAGCTTAGCTTTGGAGGCCAGGCGGAACACTGAAGCTTTCTTT.

CDR3 nucleotide sequence: TGTGCCAGCAGCTCCAGAGCCGGGACAGGGGACGAGCAGTACTTC. Its protein is CASSSRAGTGDEQYF. The V and J genes are TRBV7-3 and TRBJ2-7; 10 nucleotides agree with TRBD1. The V gene's germline CDR1 is SGHTA and CDR2 FQGTGA. This CDR3 is built from 15 residues. V trimming: 4 bases; J trimming: 5 bases; junction bases outside the gene matches: 8.

This chain joins TRBV21-1 and TRBJ2-7; TRBD1, the table's D call, lacks a check against the DNA. TRBV21-1 is noted as a pseudogene. This CDR3 comprises 10 residues. In DNA form, the CDR3 reads TGTGCCAGCAGAATAGGACAGATTGATTTC. It encodes CASRIGQIDF.

V gene TRBV5-1 combines with J gene TRBJ1-1, with D hard to call. Germline loops: CDR1 SGHRS, CDR2 YFSETQ. The CDR3 totals 18 residues. Trimming pared 0 bases from V and 1 base from J, leaving 19 bases between. This CDR3 reads CASSLERGLQGRNTEAFF. The CDR3 DNA follows: TGCGCCAGCAGCTTGGAACGCGGCCTACAAGGGAGGAACACTGAAGCTTTCTTT. The full variable domain, with the rest looked up from reference TRBV5-1 and TRBJ1-1, is KAGVTQTPRYLIKTRGQQVTLSCSPISGHRSVSWYQQTPGQGLQFLFEYFSETQRNKGNFPGRFSGRQFSNSRSEMNVSTLELGDSALYLCASSLERGLQGRNTEAFFGQGTRLTVV.

This clone was seen a few times. V and J are TRBV4-2 and TRBJ1-1; D is possibly TRBD1 (5 bases). The V and J ends lost 6 bases and 3 bases respectively, with 11 bases between them. Germline loops: CDR1 LGHNA, CDR2 YNFKEQ. This CDR3 has 13 residues. The CDR3: CASRGGEYTEAFF. The CDR3 coding sequence is TGTGCCAGCAGGGGGGGGGAGTACACTGAAGCTTTCTTT.

The chain recombines TRBV7-9 with TRBJ2-5; possibly TRBD1 for D (6 bases). With 5 bases removed from V and 3 bases from J, the gap between germline ends came to 16 bases. From germline, CDR1 is SEHNR and CDR2 FQNEAQ (reference sequence). The CDR3 loop spans 15 amino acids. As DNA, the CDR3 is TGTGCCAGCAGCCCGGGTTGGCCAGGGGAAGAGACCCAGTACTTC. It specifies CASSPGWPGEETQYF.

This chain joins TRBV5-1 and TRBJ2-6; tentatively, D is TRBD1 (7 bases). CDR1 and CDR2 (germline): SGHRS, YFSETQ. Trimming removed 9 bases from V and 1 base from J, with 14 bases in between. This CDR3 has 15 residues. The CDR3 DNA reads as TGCGCCACTGAGACAGGGAGGTCTGGGGCCAACGTCCTGACTTTC. It is translated as CATETGRSGANVLTF.

Only one count was recorded for this clone. The chain has TRBV19 and TRBJ1-1; 9 nucleotides match TRBD1. Germline values: CDR1 LNHDA, CDR2 SQIVND (reference sequence). V gave up 5 bases and J gave up 4 bases; unmatched junction bases: 11. This CDR3 is built from 16 residues. Written as DNA, the CDR3 is TGTGCCAGTAGTGGGGAGGACAGGGGTCGGGGCACTGAAGCTTTCTTT. Residues: CASSGEDRGRGTEAFF.

This clone was counted a few times. Without the conserved terminal phenylalanine or tryptophan, this CDR3 likely stems from a read error. The DNA is left out, because the CDR3 cannot be placed on it with certainty; the CDR3 is given as TCRdb lists it. This chain uses TRBV5-3 with TRBJ1-1; no DNA check was done on the table's D call, TRBD1. TRBV5-3 is designated an ORF whose function remains uncertain. The CDR3 region is 9 residues in length, termini included. This chain's CDR3 is CARSSPVRC.

CDR3 loop: CASSERVWGDYTF. The CDR3 DNA reads as TGTGCCAGCAGTGAGCGGGTTTGGGGAGACTACACCTTC. V usage is TRBV2 and J usage is TRBJ1-2; no reliable D call. The CDR3 totals 13 residues. The germline V gene has CDR1 SNHLY and CDR2 FYNNEI. Trimming took 3 bases from V and 10 from J, leaving 15 bases between them.

Only one count was recorded for this clone. This rearrangement joins TRBV5-1 to TRBJ1-2; 9 bases agree with TRBD1. Germline loops: CDR1 SGHRS, CDR2 YFSETQ. V lost 4 bases and J lost 4; bases outside the gene matches: 5. This CDR3 has 14 amino acids. The CDR3 DNA reads as TGCGCCAGCAGCAAGGACAGGGGCTTCTATGGCTACACCTTC. It encodes CASSKDRGFYGYTF.

The CDR3 here is CASSTGTGGTGELFF. The CDR3 coding sequence is TGCGCCAGCAGTACCGGGACAGGGGGCACCGGGGAGCTGTTTTTT. The chain carries TRBV5-1 and TRBJ2-2; 11 bases are a match to TRBD1. Losses at the gene ends were 5 bases for V and 4 bases for J; bases not matched to a gene: 4. CDR1 SGHRS and CDR2 YFSETQ come from the germline V gene. CDR3 length: 15 amino acids.

V and J are TRBV7-9 and TRBJ2-1; 7 bases align to TRBD2. Germline V gene data show CDR1 as SEHNR and CDR2 as FQNEAQ (reference sequence). V dropped 5 bases and J dropped 7; count of bases not matched to a gene: 8. This CDR3 comprises 14 residues. The DNA of the CDR3 is TGTGCCAGCAGCCCCGGGGGGAGTAGGAATGAGCAGTTCTTC. Translation: CASSPGGSRNEQFF.

The rearrangement uses TRBV19 and TRBJ2-7, with 9 bases identical to TRBD1. Germline CDR1 reads LNHDA; CDR2 reads SQIVND (reference sequence). The trim removed 7 bases at V and 0 bases at J, leaving 13 bases unmatched. There are 17 residues in the CDR3. In DNA form, the CDR3 reads TGTGCCAGTACCTCCGGGACAGGGAGAAAGAGCTCCTACGAGCAGTACTTC. This sequence encodes CASTSGTGRKSSYEQYF.

This clone was observed a few times. The J gene is TRBJ1-3, the V gene TRBV19; a weak D match, TRBD1 (5 bases). CDR1 LNHDA and CDR2 SQIVND come from the germline V gene (reference sequence). V gave up 1 base and J gave up 0 bases, with 13 bases separating them. The CDR3 sequence is 17 residues long. Written as DNA, the CDR3 is TGTGCCAGTAGTATAGTCCCAGGGCTTAGCTCTGGAAACACCATATATTTT. This translates into CASSIVPGLSSGNTIYF.

This clone came up a few times. The J gene is TRBJ1-2, the V gene TRBV4-2, with a weak D call TRBD1 (5 bases). The CDR3 length is 15 residues. V was clipped by 0 bases and J by 6 bases, with 14 bases between them. Germline values: CDR1 LGHNA, CDR2 YNFKEQ. The CDR3 bases are TGTGCCAGCAGCCAAGATCCGGGGGATTTAGATGGCTACACCTTC. This translates into CASSQDPGDLDGYTF.

CDR3 amino acids: CSVFTSGQETQYF. The CDR3, as DNA: TGCAGCGTTTTCACTAGCGGACAAGAGACCCAGTACTTC. The chain employs TRBV29-1 and TRBJ2-5, with 8 bases fitting TRBD2. V trimming: 5 bases; J trimming: 2 bases; junction bases outside the gene matches: 4. The CDR3 has 13 residues. Germline-derived CDR1 and CDR2 are SQVTM and ANQGSEA. The full variable domain, in which reference TRBV29-1 and TRBJ2-5 provide the parts outside the CDR3, is SAVISQKPSRDICQRGTSLTIQCQVDSQVTMMFWYRQQPGQSLTLIATANQGSEATYESGFVIDKFPISRPNLTFSTLTVSNMSPEDSSIYLCSVFTSGQETQYFGPGTRLLVL.

The rearrangement uses TRBV5-5 and TRBJ1-3; 9 nucleotides agree with TRBD1. Germline V CDR1 and CDR2: SGHKS, YYEKEE (reference sequence). The CDR3 consists of 15 residues. Unmatched junction bases numbered 3, after V lost 5 bases and J lost 0 bases. CDR3: CASRRGQGSGNTIYF. The CDR3 coding sequence is TGTGCCAGCAGACGGGGACAGGGCTCTGGAAACACCATATATTTT.